The clone carrying this T cell receptor (beta chain) appeared many times. The CDR3 runs to 15 residues. CDR1 and CDR2 (germline): SGHRS, YFSETQ. The V end lost 0 bases, the J end lost 4 bases, and 13 bases lay between the germline ends. The data stem from a study of neurological immune-mediated disorders. TCRdb reanalysed the 5' RACE reads using MiXCR and keeps one entry per CDR3 protein. The table shows approximately 59,000 distinct CDR3 sequences, with around 5.1% occurring only once. V and J are TRBV5-1 and TRBJ1-1; the D gene is possibly TRBD1 (5 bases). This TCR came from a human donor with multiple sclerosis. The donor label of this sample is uncertain. The sequencing input was PBMCs. The CDR3 sequence: CASSLALAGGTEAFF. The CDR3 DNA reads TGCGCCAGCAGCTTGGCCCTCGCGGGGGGCACTGAAGCTTTCTTT.